This is a list of T cell receptor beta chains from one sample in a study of CD8 T cells in ankylosing spondylitis. MiXCR was run by TCRdb on the 5' RACE reads, yielding one entry per CDR3 protein. The sample shows 200,000 to 250,000 distinct CDR3 sequences, about 10% of them seen only once. The material sequenced was blood, either unsorted or a sorted T cell fraction (not recorded which). These receptors all stem from a male donor with ankylosing spondylitis or in good health (not recorded which). Both conserved end residues are part of each CDR3. D genes are given only for firm matches. The listing skips clone size in some rows; elsewhere it reads once, few, many or a size class.

>few|TRBJ1-1|TRBV2|-
TGTGCCAGCAGTGAAGGGGGCCAGATGAACACTGAAGCTTTCTTT
CASSEGGQMNTEAFF
>many|TRBJ1-1|TRBV14|-
TGTGCCAGCACCCCATACGGGGTAGCGAACACTGAAGCTTTCTTT
CASTPYGVANTEAFF
>many|TRBJ2-3|TRBV15|-
TGTGCCACCAGCAGAGATTTGCAGGGCACAGATACGCAGTATTTT
CATSRDLQGTDTQYF
>many|TRBJ2-1|TRBV5-1|-
TGCGCCAGCAGCTTTACTAGGCCCCCTTACAATGAGCAGTTCTTC
CASSFTRPPYNEQFF
>many|TRBJ2-5|TRBV5-5|-
TGTGCCAGCAGATCTCAGGGGTCCCAAGAGACCCAGTACTTC
CASRSQGSQETQYF
>-|TRBJ2-4|TRBV11-2|-
TGTGCCAGCCGGCACCCAGGACGACGCGGAAACATTCAGTACTTC
CASRHPGRRGNIQYF
>many|TRBJ1-1|TRBV29-1|-
TGCAGCGCGGGGAGACAGACCTTGAACACTGAAGCTTTCTTT
CSAGRQTLNTEAFF
>many|TRBJ1-1|TRBV15|-
TGTGCCACCAGCCGCGGGGGCGGGAACACTGAAGCTTTCTTT
CATSRGGGNTEAFF
>many|TRBJ2-5|TRBV7-6|TRBD2
TGTGCCAGCAGCTTTAGCGGGTTGGGAGAGACCCAGTACTTC
CASSFSGLGETQYF
>few|TRBJ1-1|TRBV27|-
TGTGCCAGCAGTTTCAGAAGGAGCACCACTGAAGCTTTCTTT
CASSFRRSTTEAFF
>-|TRBJ1-5|TRBV15|-
TGTGCCACCAGCAGAGCTAGCAATCAGCCCCAGCATTTT
CATSRASNQPQHF
>-|TRBJ2-1|TRBV6-5|TRBD2
TGTGCCAGCAGTTACGAGCGGGGGTCTCCGAGCTCCTACAATGAGCAGTTCTTC
CASSYERGSPSSYNEQFF
>many|TRBJ1-2|TRBV29-1|-
TGCAGCGTTGCAGGCGGGCCTAGAGTCCCTTATGGCTACACCTTC
CSVAGGPRVPYGYTF
>many|TRBJ2-2|TRBV12-3/TRBV12-4|-
TGTGCCAGCAGTCTAGGAGGGCGGGACACCGGGGAGCTGTTTTTT
CASSLGGRDTGELFF
>-|TRBJ2-3|TRBV11-2|TRBD2
TGTGCCAGCAGCTTAGGTCCGGTACGGGAGCTTTCTCGGGGGGCGCAGTATTTT
CASSLGPVRELSRGAQYF
>-|TRBJ2-3|TRBV20-1|TRBD2
TGCAGTGGCCAAGCTAGCGGACCTAGCACAGATACGCAGTATTTT
CSGQASGPSTDTQYF
>many|TRBJ2-2|TRBV5-1|TRBD1
TGCGCCAGCAGCGACAAGACAGGGTTCACCGGGGAGCTGTTTTTT
CASSDKTGFTGELFF
>many|TRBJ2-7|TRBV29-1|TRBD2
TGCAGCGTTGTATCTAGCGGGGGGAGGTACGAGCAGTACTTC
CSVVSSGGRYEQYF
>many|TRBJ1-5|TRBV5-1|-
TGCGCCAGCAGCTTGGTTGGGGGCGATCAGCCCCAGCATTTT
CASSLVGGDQPQHF
>many|TRBJ2-7|TRBV6-4|-
TGTGCCAGCAGTCGGGATTGGACTACCGAGCAGTACTTC
CASSRDWTTEQYF
>-|TRBJ2-2|TRBV10-3|-
TGTGCCATCAGTGAACCGGGACGGAACACCGGGGAGCTGTTTTTT
CAISEPGRNTGELFF
>many|TRBJ2-5|TRBV7-6|-
TGTGCCAGCAGCAATATCGACAGGAAAAAGGCGGAGACCCAGTACTTC
CASSNIDRKKAETQYF
>few|TRBJ2-2|TRBV24-1|TRBD1
TGTGCCACCAGCGGACAGGAGAACACCGGGGAGCTGTTTTTT
CATSGQENTGELFF
>many|TRBJ1-1|TRBV5-1|-
TGCGCCAGCATGGGGGGGGCTCGGGCTGAAGCTTTCTTT
CASMGGARAEAFF
>-|TRBJ1-3|TRBV13|-
TGTGCCAGCAGCCCTGGTCTGGGCGGAAACACCATATATTTT
CASSPGLGGNTIYF
>-|TRBJ2-1|TRBV11-3|-
TGTGCCAGCAGCTTAGAAGGCGGCAGCCACAATGAGCAGTTCTTC
CASSLEGGSHNEQFF
>-|TRBJ2-1|TRBV11-1|TRBD2
TGTGCCAGCAGCTTAAGTGGCGGGAGGACCTACAATGAGCAGTTCTTC
CASSLSGGRTYNEQFF
>many|TRBJ2-7|TRBV20-1|-
TGCAGTGCTTACGTTGGGACCCAACCTAACCGCGAGCAGTACTTC
CSAYVGTQPNREQYF
>few|TRBJ2-3|TRBV12-3/TRBV12-4|-
TGTGCCAGCAGTTTTTCCAATACGCAGTATTTT
CASSFSNTQYF
>-|TRBJ1-4|TRBV9|-
TGTGCCAGCAGCGGCTCAGGGACAACTAATGAAAAACTGTTTTTT
CASSGSGTTNEKLFF
>-|TRBJ2-7|TRBV7-2|TRBD2
TGTGCCAGCAGCCCCCCGGGACTACCCTACGAGCAGTGCTTC
CASSPPGLPYEQCF
>once|TRBJ2-1|TRBV7-9|TRBD2
TGTGCCAGCAGCCGGAGGGGACTAGCGGGGGTTTACAATGAGCAGTTCTTC
CASSRRGLAGVYNEQFF